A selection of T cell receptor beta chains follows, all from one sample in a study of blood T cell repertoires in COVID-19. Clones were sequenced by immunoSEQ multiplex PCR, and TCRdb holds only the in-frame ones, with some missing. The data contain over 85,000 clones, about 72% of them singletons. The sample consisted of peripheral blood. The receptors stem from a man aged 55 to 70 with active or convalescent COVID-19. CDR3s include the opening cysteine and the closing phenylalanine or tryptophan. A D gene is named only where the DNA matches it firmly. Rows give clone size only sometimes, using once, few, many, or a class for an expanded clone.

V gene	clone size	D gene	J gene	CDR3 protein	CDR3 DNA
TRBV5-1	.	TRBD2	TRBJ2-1	CASRAGGSSYNEQFF	TGCGCCAGCAGGGCGGGAGGTAGCTCCTACAATGAGCAGTTCTTC
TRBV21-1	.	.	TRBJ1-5	CASSPLKNDGNQPQHF	TGTGCCAGCAGCCCCCTAAAGAACGATGGCAATCAGCCCCAGCATTTT
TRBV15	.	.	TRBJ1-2	CATSRGPDGYTF	TGTGCCACCAGCAGAGGTCCGGATGGCTACACCTTC
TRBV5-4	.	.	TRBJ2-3	CASSLAAAGDTQYF	TGTGCCAGCAGCTTGGCCGCAGCGGGAGATACGCAGTATTTT
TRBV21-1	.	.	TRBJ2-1	CASSNGAGDSNEQFF	TGTGCCAGCAGCAACGGCGCGGGAGATAGCAATGAGCAGTTCTTC
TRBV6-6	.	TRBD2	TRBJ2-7	CASSPLAQSSYEQYF	TGTGCCAGCAGCCCACTAGCGCAAAGCTCCTACGAGCAGTACTTC
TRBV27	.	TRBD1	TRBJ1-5	CASSWTGGSNQPQHF	TGTGCCAGCAGTTGGACAGGGGGTAGCAATCAGCCCCAGCATTTT
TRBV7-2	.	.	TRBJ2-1	CASSLEGLLGEQFF	TGTGCCAGCAGCTTAGAGGGGCTCCTAGGAGAGCAGTTCTTC
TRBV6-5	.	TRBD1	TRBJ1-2	CASRGQRLSYGYTF	TGTGCCAGCAGGGGACAGCGCCTATCCTACGGCTACACCTTC
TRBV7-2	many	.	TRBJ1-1	CASSAGRENTEAFF	TGTGCCAGCAGCGCCGGACGGGAGAACACTGAAGCTTTCTTT
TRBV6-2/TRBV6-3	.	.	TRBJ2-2	CAGSYLRDTGELFF	TGTGCCGGCAGTTACTTACGGGACACCGGGGAGCTGTTTTTT
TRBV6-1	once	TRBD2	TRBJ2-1	CASALSGNEQFF	TGTGCCAGTGCTCTTAGCGGGAATGAGCAGTTCTTC
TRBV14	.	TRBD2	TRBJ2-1	CASSGLRAGVSNEQFF	TGTGCCAGCAGCGGTTTGAGGGCGGGAGTGAGCAATGAGCAGTTCTTC
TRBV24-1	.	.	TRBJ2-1	CATSHGGRNNEQFF	TGTGCCACCTCTCACGGGGGTCGTAATAATGAGCAGTTCTTC
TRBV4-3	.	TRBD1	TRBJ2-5	CASSQGGQVQETQYF	TGCGCCAGCAGCCAAGGGGGACAGGTCCAAGAGACCCAGTACTTC
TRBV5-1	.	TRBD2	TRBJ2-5	CASSSGLAGQETQYF	TGCGCCAGCAGCTCGGGACTAGCGGGGCAAGAGACCCAGTACTTC
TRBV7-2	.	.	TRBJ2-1	CASSPQGGYKFNEQFF	TGTGCCAGCAGCCCCCAGGGGGGTTATAAATTCAATGAGCAGTTCTTC
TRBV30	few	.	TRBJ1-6	CASTTRAVSSPLHF	TGTGCCTCCACCACGCGGGCCGTGAGTTCACCCCTCCACTTT
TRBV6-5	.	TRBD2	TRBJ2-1	CASRILAGGYNEQFF	TGTGCCAGCAGGATACTAGCGGGGGGCTACAATGAGCAGTTCTTC
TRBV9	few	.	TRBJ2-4	CASSPGTSLAKNIQYF	TGTGCCAGCAGCCCTGGGACATCTTTAGCCAAAAACATTCAGTACTTC
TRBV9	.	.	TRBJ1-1	CASSVESRGSEAFF	TGTGCCAGCAGCGTAGAAAGTAGGGGTTCTGAAGCTTTCTTT
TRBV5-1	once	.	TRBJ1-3	CASSAGAPGNTIYF	TGCGCCAGCAGCGCTGGGGCGCCTGGAAACACCATATATTTT
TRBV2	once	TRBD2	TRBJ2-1	CASSLSGRGYNEQFF	TGTGCCAGCAGTTTGAGCGGGAGAGGGTACAATGAGCAGTTCTTC
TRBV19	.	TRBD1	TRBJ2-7	CASRPGQSSYEQYF	TGTGCCAGTAGACCGGGACAGAGCTCCTACGAGCAGTACTTC
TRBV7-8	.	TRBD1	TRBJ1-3	CASSYRGSGNTIYF	TGTGCCAGCAGCTACAGGGGCTCTGGAAACACCATATATTTT
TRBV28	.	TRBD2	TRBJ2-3	CASNRAGATDTQYF	TGTGCCAGTAATAGAGCGGGAGCCACAGATACGCAGTATTTT
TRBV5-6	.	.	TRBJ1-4	CASSLERSNEKLFF	TGTGCCAGCAGCTTGGAGCGGAGTAATGAAAAACTGTTTTTT
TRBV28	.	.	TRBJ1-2	CASSSPTGSSNYGYTF	TGTGCCAGCAGTTCCCCTACAGGGTCCTCTAACTATGGCTACACCTTC
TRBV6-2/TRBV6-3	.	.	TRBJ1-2	CASSSISARAGKFGYTF	TGTGCCAGCAGTTCTATATCGGCCAGGGCAGGGAAATTTGGCTACACCTTC
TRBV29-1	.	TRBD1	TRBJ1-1	CSVRTGGLSEAFF	TGCAGCGTACGGACAGGGGGGTTGTCGGAAGCTTTCTTT
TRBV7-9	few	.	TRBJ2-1	CATVSGSSYNEQFF	TGTGCCACCGTCAGTGGGAGCTCCTACAATGAGCAGTTCTTC
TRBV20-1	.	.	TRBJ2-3	CSARWGHTQYF	TGCAGTGCTAGATGGGGCCATACGCAGTATTTT
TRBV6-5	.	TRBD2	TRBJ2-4	CASSSLAGGSKNIQYF	TGTGCCAGCAGTTCTCTAGCGGGAGGGTCCAAAAACATTCAGTACTTC
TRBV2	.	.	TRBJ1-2	CASSQREGSYGYTF	TGTGCCAGCTCCCAAAGGGAGGGGAGCTATGGCTACACCTTC
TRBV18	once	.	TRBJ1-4	CASSRGQPNEKLFF	TGTGCCAGCTCACGAGGACAGCCTAATGAAAAACTGTTTTTT
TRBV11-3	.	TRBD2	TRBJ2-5	CASSPRTSGQETQYF	TGTGCCAGCAGCCCCCGGACTAGCGGACAAGAGACCCAGTACTTC
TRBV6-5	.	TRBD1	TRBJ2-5	CASSYTSGTAQETQYF	TGTGCCAGCAGCTACACCTCCGGGACAGCCCAAGAGACCCAGTACTTC
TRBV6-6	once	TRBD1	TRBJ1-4	CASSGGQAVDEKLFF	TGTGCCAGCAGTGGGGGACAGGCGGTGGATGAAAAACTGTTTTTT
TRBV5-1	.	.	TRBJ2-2	CASSLEIAGELFF	TGCGCCAGCAGCTTGGAAATAGCCGGGGAGCTGTTTTTT
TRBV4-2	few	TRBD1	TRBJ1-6	CASTNRGSHSPLHF	TGTGCCAGCACCAACAGGGGAAGCCATTCACCCCTCCACTTT
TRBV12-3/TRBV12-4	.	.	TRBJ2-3	CASTKGWTDTQYF	TGTGCCAGTACCAAGGGGTGGACAGATACGCAGTATTTT
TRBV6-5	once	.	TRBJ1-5	CASAAQQNQPQHF	TGTGCCAGCGCCGCACAGCAAAATCAGCCCCAGCATTTT
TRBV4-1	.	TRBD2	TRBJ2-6	CASSTGGSGANVLTF	TGCGCCAGCAGCACGGGAGGGAGTGGGGCCAACGTCCTGACTTTC
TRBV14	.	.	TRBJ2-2	CASSKPRGNTGELFF	TGTGCCAGCAGCAAACCCCGGGGGAACACCGGGGAGCTGTTTTTT
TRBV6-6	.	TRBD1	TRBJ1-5	CASNHRGPSNQPQHF	TGTGCCAGCAATCACAGGGGGCCCAGTAATCAGCCCCAGCATTTT
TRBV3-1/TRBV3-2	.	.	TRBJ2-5	CASSRVLAKETQYF	TGTGCCAGCAGTCGTGTACTAGCCAAAGAGACCCAGTACTTC
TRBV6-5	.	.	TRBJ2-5	CASKQTGAQYF	TGTGCCAGCAAACAAACGGGGGCCCAGTACTTC
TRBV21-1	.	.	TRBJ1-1	CASSNRGQPNTEAFF	TGTGCCAGCAGCAACAGGGGACAGCCGAACACTGAAGCTTTCTTT